Each of the 15 T cell receptor beta chains below was sequenced from the same sample in a study of blood T cell repertoires in COVID-19. Assay: immunoSEQ multiplex PCR; the TCRdb copy retains only in-frame clones and omits some. The sample comprises around 460,000 clones, over 85% of which are singletons, and 0.8% to 0.9% rests with the top ten. The sample was peripheral blood. These receptors were collected from a man aged 18 to 30 with COVID-19, enrolled during active disease.

The chain combines TRBV2 with TRBJ2-3, with D possibly being TRBD1 (6 bases). The CDR3 spans 16 residues. Trimming took off 5 bases at V and 0 bases at J, with 15 bases between the two ends. CDR1 and CDR2 from the germline V gene are SNHLY and FYNNEI. The CDR3 bases are TGTGCCAGCAGTCAAGGGGACATTACTAGCACAGATACGCAGTATTTT. As protein: CASSQGDITSTDTQYF.

The chain uses TRBV6-5 and TRBJ2-1; 9 bases are a match to TRBD2. The CDR3 contains 13 residues. Losses at the gene ends were 4 bases for V and 12 bases for J; bases not matched to a gene: 7. CDR1 and CDR2 from the germline V gene are MNHEY and SVGAGI. The CDR3: CASSSSLAGVQFF. The CDR3 DNA reads TGTGCCAGCAGTTCGTCACTAGCGGGCGTGCAGTTCTTC.

With regard to this clone: Distinct nucleotide sequences in the sample also encode this CDR3. The CDR3 nucleotides read TGCGCCAGCAGCTTGGACAGGTATGGCTACACCTTC. Translated: CASSLDRYGYTF. The gene calls are TRBV5-1 and TRBJ1-2; maybe TRBD1 (5 bases). The CDR3 covers 12 residues. In germline, CDR1 is SGHRS, CDR2 YFSETQ. V dropped 0 bases and J dropped 5 bases, with 5 bases sitting between them.

This clone was picked up one time. This chain joins TRBV30 and TRBJ1-5; a possible D gene is TRBD1 (5 bases). The CDR3 has 12 residues. From germline, CDR1 is GTSNPN and CDR2 SVGIG (reference sequence). Deletions cut 5 bases from V and 7 bases from J, with 12 bases between. CDR3 sequence reads: CAWDQGIQPQHF. CDR3 DNA sequence: TGTGCCTGGGATCAGGGAATCCAGCCCCAGCATTTT.

CDR3 bases: TGTGCCAGCAGCTTCGGGGGCACAGATACGCAGTATTTT. It specifies CASSFGGTDTQYF. The chain links TRBV5-5 to TRBJ2-3, with D possibly matching TRBD2 (5 bases). Trimming stripped 2 bases from V and 1 base from J, with 5 bases between. The CDR3 loop spans 13 amino acids. Germline CDR1 reads SGHKS; CDR2 reads YYEKEE (reference sequence).

This clone has just a few counts. This chain joins TRBV19 and TRBJ1-6; D ambiguous. Germline CDR1 is LNHDA and CDR2 is SQIVND (reference sequence). This CDR3 has 12 amino acids. Trimming stripped 3 bases from V and 7 bases from J, with 4 bases between. DNA of the CDR3: TGTGCCAGTAGTATCGGGAATTCACCCCTCCACTTT. This encodes CASSIGNSPLHF.

The chain has TRBV28 and TRBJ2-7; tentatively, D is TRBD2 (6 bases). CDR3 length equals 12 residues. Germline loops: CDR1 MDHEN, CDR2 SYDVKM. V was cut by 4 bases and J by 5 bases, with 9 bases left in between. The CDR3 region is CASSSGANEQYF. The CDR3 coding sequence is TGTGCCAGCAGTTCGGGAGCCAACGAGCAGTACTTC.

This chain connects TRBV6-6 to TRBJ2-7; 11 bases fit TRBD2. Per germline, CDR1 MNHNY and CDR2 SVGAGI (reference sequence). V gave up 5 bases and J gave up 1 base; unmatched junction bases: 7. This CDR3 comprises 16 residues. The CDR3 DNA reads as TGTGCCAGCAGTCCGACCGGGACTAGCGGTTCCTACGAGCAGTACTTC. Translating gives CASSPTGTSGSYEQYF.

The gene calls are TRBV9 and TRBJ2-7; 12 bases map to TRBD2. Looked up from germline, CDR1 is SGDLS and CDR2 is YYNGEE. The junction had 6 bases not matched to a gene; V was cut back by 4 bases and J by 1 base. CDR3 length equals 16 residues. The CDR3 sequence is CASSTGLAGSSYEQYF. As DNA, the CDR3 is TGTGCCAGCAGCACTGGACTAGCGGGGTCATCCTACGAGCAGTACTTC.

The chain carries TRBV2 and TRBJ2-2; TRBD1 aligns across 7 bases. This CDR3 is built from 15 residues. V trimming: 7 bases; J trimming: 3 bases; junction bases outside the gene matches: 8. Germline CDR1 reads SNHLY; CDR2 reads FYNNEI. For the CDR3, the DNA is TGTGCCAGCAAGGGCGACAGGGTGGACACCGGGGAGCTGTTTTTT. Translation gives CASKGDRVDTGELFF.

The table lists this clone with a count of one. The genes are TRBV20-1 and TRBJ1-2, with no clear D. V was shortened by 7 bases and J by 5 bases, with 8 bases between the two germline ends. Per the germline V gene, CDR1 is DFQATT and CDR2 is SNEGSKA (reference sequence). The CDR3 runs 10 residues. Here the CDR3 DNA reads TGCAGTGAATTGGAGTATGGCTACACCTTC. Residues: CSELEYGYTF.

A remark on this clone: The sample contains more than one DNA sequence encoding this CDR3. CDR3 DNA: TGTGCCAGCAGCCCCGACAGGAGCTCCTACAATGAGCAGTTCTTC. It is translated as CASSPDRSSYNEQFF. The rearrangement joins TRBV6-5 to TRBJ2-1; TRBD1 might be the D (6 bases). Looked up from germline, CDR1 is MNHEY and CDR2 is SVGAGI. This CDR3 has 15 residues. V lost 6 bases, J lost 0 bases, and 12 bases lay in between.

This clone appeared once. This chain uses TRBV19 with TRBJ1-1, with D possibly TRBD1 on 6 matching bases. The CDR3 runs 12 residues. Trimming shortened V by 6 bases and J by 5 bases, and 10 bases separated the two germline ends. Germline V lookup: CDR1 LNHDA, CDR2 SQIVND (reference sequence). The CDR3, as DNA: TGTGCCAGTAGCGCAGGGGTTACTGAAGCTTTCTTT. It yields the protein CASSAGVTEAFF.

The chain carries TRBV6-2 or TRBV6-3 and TRBJ2-5; the match to TRBD2 covers 13 bases. CDR1 and CDR2 (germline): MNHEY, SVGEGT. The V and J ends lost 3 bases and 4 bases, in that order; junction bases with no gene match: 8. The CDR3 consists of 17 residues. CDR3 in DNA: TGTGCCAGCAGTTATCTCCGGACTAGCGGGAGTGGAGAGACCCAGTACTTC. Protein sequence: CASSYLRTSGSGETQYF.

The chain recombines TRBV27 with TRBJ2-1, with D maybe TRBD1 (6 bases). The germline V gene has CDR1 MNHEY and CDR2 SMNVEV (reference sequence). This CDR3 is built from 14 residues. Trimming removed 8 bases at V and 5 bases at J, with 16 bases between. CDR3 loop: CASLGWSGDNEQFF. The CDR3 region has the DNA TGTGCCAGCCTAGGATGGTCAGGGGACAATGAGCAGTTCTTC.